Here is one T cell receptor (beta chain) with its context. Its antigen is still unknown. The source of the sample is a study of cytomegalovirus exposure and HLA in healthy donors. The PCR ran on 60 Vbeta and 13 Jbeta primers. Generated by immunoSEQ multiplex PCR, the TCRdb table keeps only in-frame clones and is missing some. The repertoire holds roughly 170,000 clones, with 80% as singletons. The CDR3 consists of 15 residues. Germline CDR1 SGHTA, CDR2 FQGTGA. The V end lost 4 bases, the J end lost 2 bases, and 12 bases lay between the germline ends. Study results and limitations: It was only CMV serostatus that was available as immune exposure information.

The receptor was derived from a boy younger than 18 in good health and CMV-seronegative. The specimen sequenced was PBMCs. V gene TRBV7-3 combines with J gene TRBJ2-1; TRBD1 is a possible D gene (6 bases). The CDR3 DNA reads TGTGCCAGCAGCTGGAGGCAGGGGACCTACAATGAGCAGTTCTTC. Its translation: CASSWRQGTYNEQFF.